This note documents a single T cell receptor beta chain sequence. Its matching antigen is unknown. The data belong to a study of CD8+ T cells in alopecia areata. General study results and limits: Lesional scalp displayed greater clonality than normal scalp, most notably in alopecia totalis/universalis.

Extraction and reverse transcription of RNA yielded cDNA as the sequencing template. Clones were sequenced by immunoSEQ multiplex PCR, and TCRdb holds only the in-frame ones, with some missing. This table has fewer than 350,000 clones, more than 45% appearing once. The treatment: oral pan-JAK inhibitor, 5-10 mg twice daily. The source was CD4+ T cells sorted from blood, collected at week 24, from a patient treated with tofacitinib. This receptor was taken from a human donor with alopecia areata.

The CDR3 coding sequence is TGTGCCAGCAGTGAAAACACGGGTTCGACCGGGGAGCTGTTTTTT. This codes for CASSENTGSTGELFF. V gene TRBV2 combines with J gene TRBJ2-2; D gene ambiguous. The CDR3 length is 15 residues. V was shortened by 2 bases and J by 5 bases, with 12 bases between the two germline ends. CDR1 is SNHLY and CDR2 is FYNNEI in the germline V gene.